This is a list of T cell receptor beta chains from one sample in a study of blood T cell repertoires in COVID-19. Here immunoSEQ multiplex PCR was the method, and the copy in TCRdb shows in-frame clones only, minus some. The profile covers some 110,000 clones, with 82% appearing a single time and less than 9% taken by the ten largest. What was sequenced was peripheral blood. These receptors were taken from a man between 70 and 80 years old with active or convalescent COVID-19. CDR3s include the opening cysteine and the closing phenylalanine or tryptophan. A D gene is named only where the DNA matches it firmly. Not every row has a clone size; where given, it reads once, few, many or a size class.

>TRBV29-1|.|.|TRBJ1-1
TGCAGCGTTCTTGATTATTACTCAAACACTGAAGCTTTCTTT
CSVLDYYSNTEAFF
>TRBV15|.|.|TRBJ1-2
TGTGCCACCAGCAGGCGGAGCGTCCTAGGCCATGGCTACACCTTC
CATSRRSVLGHGYTF
>TRBV2|.|.|TRBJ2-5
TGTGCCAGCAGTGACGTCCTAGCAGGTCGCGGAGAGACCCAGTACTTC
CASSDVLAGRGETQYF
>TRBV3-1/TRBV3-2|.|.|TRBJ2-3
TGTGCCAGCAGCCAAGGATACATCACAGATACGCAGTATTTT
CASSQGYITDTQYF
>TRBV11-3|few|TRBD2|TRBJ2-4
TGTGCCAGCAGCTTAGGGGGGACTAGCGGGAGGAACATTCAGTACTTC
CASSLGGTSGRNIQYF
>TRBV7-2|.|TRBD2|TRBJ2-5
TGTGCCAGCAGCTGGACTAGCGGGAGGCTATACCAAGAGACCCAGTACTTC
CASSWTSGRLYQETQYF
>TRBV2|few|TRBD2|TRBJ2-4
TGTGCCAGCCGGGGGGACAAAAACATTCAGTACTTC
CASRGDKNIQYF
>TRBV11-3|.|.|TRBJ2-2
TGTGCCAGCAGTCCTCGGGGAGACGACACCGGGGAGCTGTTTTTT
CASSPRGDDTGELFF
>TRBV19|.|TRBD1|TRBJ1-1
TGTGCCAGTAGTACGGAGGGGGCTAACATGAACACTGAAGCTTTCTTT
CASSTEGANMNTEAFF
>TRBV4-1|.|TRBD2|TRBJ2-5
TGCGCCAGCAGCCAAGTTGGGACTAGCGGGGGTGGGACCCAGTACTTC
CASSQVGTSGGGTQYF
>TRBV7-9|once|.|TRBJ1-1
TGTGCCACCCAACGAGGGGGGAACACTGAAGCTTTCTTT
CATQRGGNTEAFF
>TRBV4-1|.|TRBD1|TRBJ1-2
TGCGCCAGCAGCCAAGGAGGACAGGGCTCATACGGCTACACCTTC
CASSQGGQGSYGYTF
>TRBV7-3|.|.|TRBJ1-1
TGTGCCAGCGGCCTACAGGGTAACACTGAAGCTTTCTTT
CASGLQGNTEAFF
>TRBV6-2/TRBV6-3|.|.|TRBJ2-6
TGTGCCAGCAGTTACAGGAGGGGGGCCAACGTCCTGACTTTC
CASSYRRGANVLTF
>TRBV3-1/TRBV3-2|.|.|TRBJ2-5
TGTGCCAGCATTTCGAGTTACTTCGGGACCCAGTACTTC
CASISSYFGTQYF
>TRBV6-5|.|TRBD1|TRBJ2-1
TGTGCCAGCAGACCGGGACAGGGGCGAAATGAGCAGTTCTTC
CASRPGQGRNEQFF
>TRBV12-3/TRBV12-4|.|.|TRBJ1-2
TGTGCCAGCAGTTCAAGAACGGTAAATGGCTACACCTTC
CASSSRTVNGYTF
>TRBV2|.|TRBD1|TRBJ1-1
TGTGCCAGCAGATTCAACAGGGGTGAAGCTTTCTTT
CASRFNRGEAFF
>TRBV4-1|.|TRBD2|TRBJ2-1
TGCGCCAGCAGCCAAGGTTCAGGGAGGGGTGAGCAGTTCTTC
CASSQGSGRGEQFF
>TRBV6-6|.|TRBD2|TRBJ2-7
TGTGCCAGCAGACGACTAGCGCAGAACTCCTACGAGCAGTACTTC
CASRRLAQNSYEQYF
>TRBV3-1/TRBV3-2|.|TRBD2|TRBJ2-4
TGTGCCAGCAGCCCCCTGAGCGGGAGGGCCGGTGCCATTCAGTACTTC
CASSPLSGRAGAIQYF
>TRBV3-1/TRBV3-2|.|TRBD1|TRBJ2-2
TGTGCCAGCAGCCAAGGGGGACAGGGTCGAGGGGAGCTGTTTTTT
CASSQGGQGRGELFF
>TRBV29-1|few|.|TRBJ2-7
TGCAGCGACAGGACAGCTTCCTACGAGCAGTACTTC
CSDRTASYEQYF
>TRBV11-2|.|.|TRBJ2-7
TGTGCCAGCGGGAGGTCTAACTACGAGCAGTACTTC
CASGRSNYEQYF
>TRBV2|.|TRBD2|TRBJ2-7
TGTGCCAGCAGATCGGGAGGGCCTCGTTACGAGCAGTACTTC
CASRSGGPRYEQYF
>TRBV18|.|.|TRBJ1-3
TGTGCCAGCTCTCTCGGGGGATTTGGAAACACCATATATTTT
CASSLGGFGNTIYF
>TRBV20-1|.|.|TRBJ1-2
TGCAGTGCTAGTAGCGGGGCCCGGGAGGGCTACACCTTC
CSASSGAREGYTF
>TRBV29-1|.|TRBD1|TRBJ2-2
TGCAGCGGACGGGCCGGGACAGGGAACACCGGGGAGCTGTTTTTT
CSGRAGTGNTGELFF
>TRBV18|once|TRBD2|TRBJ2-7
TGTGCCAGCTCCCCCAATAGCGGGAGGGGCTACGAGCAGTACTTC
CASSPNSGRGYEQYF
>TRBV6-2/TRBV6-3|once|.|TRBJ1-2
TGTGCCAGCAGTTTCACGACAGCTAACTATGGCTACACCTTC
CASSFTTANYGYTF
>TRBV7-9|.|.|TRBJ1-1
TGTGCCAGCAGCTTCGGAGGGGGAGGGGAAGCTTTCTTT
CASSFGGGGEAFF
>TRBV29-1|.|TRBD2|TRBJ2-1
TGCAGCGTGGCAAGGTCGTTAGCGGGAAATCCCTTGAACAATGAGCAGTTCTTC
CSVARSLAGNPLNNEQFF
>TRBV11-3|.|TRBD2|TRBJ2-7
TGTGCCAGCAGCCTACTAGCGGGGTGGGAGCAGTACTTC
CASSLLAGWEQYF
>TRBV27|.|.|TRBJ2-3
TGTGCCAGCAGGACAGGTCATAGCACAGATACGCAGTATTTT
CASRTGHSTDTQYF
>TRBV2|.|TRBD1|TRBJ1-5
TGTGCCAGCGGGCGGGACAGGATATCCAATCAGCCCCAGCATTTT
CASGRDRISNQPQHF
>TRBV10-3|once|TRBD1|TRBJ1-1
TGTGCCATCAAAGGGACAGGGAACACTGAAGCTTTCTTT
CAIKGTGNTEAFF
>TRBV10-3|.|TRBD2|TRBJ2-3
TGTGCCACCGCCGGGACTAGTGGAGATACGCAGTATTTT
CATAGTSGDTQYF
>TRBV4-1|.|.|TRBJ2-7
TGCGCCAGCAGCCTTTCTAGCGCCCCATCCTACGAGCAGTACTTC
CASSLSSAPSYEQYF
>TRBV3-1/TRBV3-2|.|.|TRBJ2-1
TGTGCCAGCAGCCACCATCAGGGGCAGTTCTTC
CASSHHQGQFF
>TRBV5-1|.|TRBD1|TRBJ2-1
TGCGCCAGCAGCCTTCAACCGGGACAGCGCTCCTACAATGAGCAGTTCTTC
CASSLQPGQRSYNEQFF
>TRBV28|.|.|TRBJ2-1
TGTGCCAGTGCCGGCGGGTTAGCAGGAATCAATGAGCAGTTCTTC
CASAGGLAGINEQFF
>TRBV28|once|.|TRBJ2-1
TGTGCCAGCAGTCCCACCAGTCGACGGGCCTACAATGAGCAGTTCTTC
CASSPTSRRAYNEQFF
>TRBV7-2|.|.|TRBJ1-6
TGTGCCAGCAGCTTAGACAGCCTTTCACCCCTCCACTTT
CASSLDSLSPLHF
>TRBV30|.|.|TRBJ1-5
TGTGCCTGGGAAGCAGGGGGCAATCAGCCCCAGCATTTT
CAWEAGGNQPQHF
>TRBV7-9|.|TRBD1|TRBJ1-2
TGTGCCAGCAGCTTACGCGGGACAGCTATCTATGGCTACACCTTC
CASSLRGTAIYGYTF
>TRBV7-2|.|.|TRBJ1-1
TGTGCCAGCAGTCGAGGGGGAATCAACACTGAAGCTTTCTTT
CASSRGGINTEAFF
>TRBV1|.|.|TRBJ1-5
TGCACCAGCAGCCACCTAGACGGGAACAATCAGCCCCAGCATTTT
CTSSHLDGNNQPQHF
>TRBV5-4|.|.|TRBJ1-2
TGTGCCAGCAGCCTACAGGGCCTACATTATGGCTACACCTTC
CASSLQGLHYGYTF
>TRBV6-5|.|.|TRBJ2-3
TGTGCCAGCAGAGTAACAGGGAAATCAGATACGCAGTATTTT
CASRVTGKSDTQYF
>TRBV29-1|.|.|TRBJ2-1
TGCAGCGTTGTTCCTTTGGACTTTAGACTGTACAATGAGCAGTTCTTC
CSVVPLDFRLYNEQFF
>TRBV30|.|.|TRBJ1-1
TGTGCCTGGAGTCTCCGGGAGAACACTGAAGCTTTCTTT
CAWSLRENTEAFF
>TRBV28|.|.|TRBJ1-1
TGTGCCAGCAGCGGGGGAGGGGTGAACACTGAAGCTTTCTTT
CASSGGGVNTEAFF
>TRBV4-3|.|.|TRBJ1-3
TGCGCCAGCAGCCAAGACCCAACACCTGGAAACACCATATATTTT
CASSQDPTPGNTIYF
>TRBV4-1|few|.|TRBJ1-5
TGCGCCAGCAGCCCCGTCGATAGACTTTATCAGCCCCAGCATTTT
CASSPVDRLYQPQHF
>TRBV6-4|.|TRBD1|TRBJ2-3
TGTGCCAGCAGTGCACAGGGGGGACGACTTCGCACAGATACGCAGTATTTT
CASSAQGGRLRTDTQYF
>TRBV10-2|.|.|TRBJ2-7
TGCGCCAGCTCCCCAAATTCACAGGGCTACGAGCAGTACTTC
CASSPNSQGYEQYF
>TRBV5-4|.|.|TRBJ2-7
TGTGCCAGCAGCTGGATAGCATCTCTTTTTGACCAGGGGGAGCAGTACTTC
CASSWIASLFDQGEQYF
>TRBV29-1|.|.|TRBJ1-1
TGCAGCGTTGCTCCAGGGGCTGAAGCTTTCTTT
CSVAPGAEAFF
>TRBV15|.|.|TRBJ2-3
TGTGCCACCAGCAGAGTTCCCGAGGCAGTGGATACGCAGTATTTT
CATSRVPEAVDTQYF